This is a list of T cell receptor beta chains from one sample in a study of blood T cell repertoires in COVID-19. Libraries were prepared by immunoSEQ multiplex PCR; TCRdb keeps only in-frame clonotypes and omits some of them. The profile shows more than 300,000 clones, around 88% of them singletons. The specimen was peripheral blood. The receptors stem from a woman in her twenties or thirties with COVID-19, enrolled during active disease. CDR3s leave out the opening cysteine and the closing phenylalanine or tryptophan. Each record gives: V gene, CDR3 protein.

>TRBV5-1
ASSLTGATNEKLF
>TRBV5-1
ASSPGQGISNTEAF
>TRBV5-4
ASSLEFTAHGYT
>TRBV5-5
ASRNRPNTEAF
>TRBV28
ASSFGGNYGYT
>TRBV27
ASSPGLRTGEKLF
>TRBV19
ASSPLRRTGLTNYGYT
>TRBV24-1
ATSDSPSGGRNSPLH
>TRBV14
ASSRIWTSRYNEQF
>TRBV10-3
AISESGQGVYGYT
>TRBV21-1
ASSPPLGEETQY
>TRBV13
ASSPRGKGYT
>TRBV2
ASSEAEPFSGNTIY
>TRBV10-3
AIRPGQGASDYGYT
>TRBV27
ASSLGPPATGRPGELF
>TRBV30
AWSATGGRTDTQY
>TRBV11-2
ASSLDLETQY
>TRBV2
ASSLGMQETQY
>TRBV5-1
ASSLEGAGYGYT
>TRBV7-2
ASRTRGTEAF
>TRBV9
ASSVVLTGVNTGELF
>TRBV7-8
ASSSIRDSETQY
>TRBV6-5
ASKDSFTDTQY
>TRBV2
ASNRQGGNIQY
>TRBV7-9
ASSGTGGALYTEAF
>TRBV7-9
ASSSRTGVYGYT
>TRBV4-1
ASSQFLLGQPQH
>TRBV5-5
ASSLPTGGADTQY
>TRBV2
ASSPQGSNQPQH
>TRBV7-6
ASSLGQGRVNTEAF
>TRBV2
ASSLSQWSSPLH